The clone carrying this T cell receptor (beta chain) was observed at least ten times. Its antigen is unknown. This sample was taken from a study of early T cells in non-severe SARS-CoV-2 infection. For the study at large: The authors sequenced bulk RNA from unsorted whole blood, leaving chains unpaired.

Germline loops: CDR1 GTSNPN, CDR2 SVGIG (reference sequence). The CDR3 spans 18 residues. V trimming: 0 bases; J trimming: 2 bases; junction bases outside the gene matches: 15. Unique molecular identifiers were attached to individual cDNA molecules. TCRdb re-called the 5' RACE reads through MiXCR, storing one row per CDR3 protein. This table has 60,000 to 75,000 distinct CDR3 sequences, more than 8% appearing once. The study, taken as a whole, reports: Anti-spike CD8 specificities were favored by VDJdb matching, whose results missed private and CD4 specificities.

This TCR was sampled from an adult who was a healthcare worker with PCR-confirmed SARS-CoV-2 infection or an uninfected control (not recorded which). Here the sequenced sample was whole blood, taken at baseline. The chain uses TRBV30 and TRBJ1-1; 7 bases are a match to TRBD1. CDR3 in DNA: TGTGCCTGGAGTGTATGGACAGGTACGGGTTCTGAAAACACTGAAGCTTTCTTT. Its protein is CAWSVWTGTGSENTEAFF.